The 29 T cell receptor beta chains presented below share a single source sample, sequenced in a study of CD8 T cells in ankylosing spondylitis. TCRdb processed the 5' RACE reads anew with MiXCR; each CDR3 protein has one entry. The table includes 200,000 to 250,000 distinct CDR3 sequences, over 9.5% detected once. Specimen: blood, either unsorted or a sorted T cell fraction (not recorded which). The source is a male donor with ankylosing spondylitis or in good health (not recorded which).

V is TRBV20-1 and J is TRBJ2-1; TRBD1 agrees at 8 bases. This CDR3 spans 14 amino acids. Trimming at V came to 0 bases and at J to 7 bases, leaving 5 bases not matched to a gene. Germline V gives CDR1 DFQATT, CDR2 SNEGSKA (reference sequence). The CDR3 sequence is CSARDPGGQNEQFF. CDR3 sequence (DNA): TGCAGTGCTAGAGACCCAGGGGGCCAGAATGAGCAGTTCTTC.

This clonotype was counted many times. The rearrangement joins TRBV12-3 or TRBV12-4 to TRBJ1-1; possible D gene TRBD1, 6 bases. With 2 bases removed from V and 7 bases from J, the gap between germline ends came to 11 bases. The CDR3 sequence is 13 residues long. The CDR3: CASSLSGQREAFF. CDR3 bases: TGTGCCAGCAGTTTATCTGGACAGCGTGAAGCTTTCTTT.

As regards this clonotype: A much larger clone lies one base from this, so it may be a read error. The chain recombines TRBV5-6 with TRBJ2-7; D is possibly TRBD2 (6 bases). In germline, CDR1 is SGHDT, CDR2 YYEEEE. CDR3 length: 15 amino acids. In DNA, the CDR3 is TGTGACAGCACCTCCAGGACTATCATAGCCTACGAGCAGTACTTC. Translation: CDSTSRTIIAYEQYF.

At least ten counts were recorded for this clonotype. The CDR3 DNA reads as TGTGCCAGCAGCTTAGTATCCGCCGGCAGGGGGGCCTACGAGCAGTACTTC. It yields the protein CASSLVSAGRGAYEQYF. This chain joins TRBV7-2 and TRBJ2-7, with D possibly matching TRBD1 (7 bases). The CDR3 contains 17 residues. The V end lost 1 base, the J end lost 2 bases, and 18 bases lay between the germline ends. Germline V lookup: CDR1 SGHTA, CDR2 FQGNSA. The whole variable domain, remainder taken from reference TRBV7-2 and TRBJ2-7, is GAGVSQSPSNKVTEKGKDVELRCDPISGHTALYWYRQSLGQGLEFLIYFQGNSAPDKSGLPSDRFSAERTGGSVSTLTIQRTQQEDSAVYLCASSLVSAGRGAYEQYFGPGTRLTVT.

Worth noting for this clonotype: It may be a read error: a sequence one base away is much more abundant. The V gene is TRBV5-1, the J gene TRBJ2-1; 11 nucleotides agree with TRBD2. Germline V gives CDR1 SGHRS, CDR2 YFSETQ. There are 15 residues in the CDR3. The CDR3 reads CASSTGLAAYNEQIF. DNA for the CDR3: TGCGCCAGCAGCACGGGACTAGCGGCCTACAATGAGCAGATCTTC.

This clonotype was seen a few times. CDR3 region: CASSSPLGRGGTETQYF. DNA for the CDR3: TGTGCCAGCAGTTCGCCCCTTGGGCGGGGGGGTACGGAGACCCAGTACTTC. J is TRBJ2-5 and V is TRBV12-3 or TRBV12-4, with 9 bases matching TRBD2. The CDR3 runs 17 residues. V lost 4 bases to trimming and J lost 5 bases; unmatched junction nucleotides: 14.

The CDR3 DNA sequence: TGTGCCAGCAGCCAGAGACTGACCTCTGGAAACACCATATATTTT. It codes for CASSQRLTSGNTIYF. The genes are TRBV3-1 and TRBJ1-3; D gene uncertain. V was clipped by 3 bases and J by 0 bases, with 9 bases between them. This CDR3 contains 15 residues. The V gene's germline CDR1 is LGHDT and CDR2 YNNKEL (reference sequence).

This clonotype was counted at least ten times. The chain combines TRBV5-1 with TRBJ1-1; no firm D call. Deletions cut 0 bases from V and 2 bases from J, with 11 bases between. Germline loops: CDR1 SGHRS, CDR2 YFSETQ. There are 15 residues in the CDR3. The CDR3 protein is CASSLGSWINTEAFF. Written as DNA, the CDR3 is TGCGCCAGCAGCTTGGGTAGCTGGATAAACACTGAAGCTTTCTTT.

This clonotype was picked up many times. V gene TRBV6-6 combines with J gene TRBJ2-7; TRBD1 agrees at 8 bases. The CDR3 extends over 13 amino acids. Germline V gene lookup returns CDR1 MNHNY and CDR2 SVGAGI (reference sequence). Losses at the gene ends were 9 bases for V and 3 bases for J; bases not matched to a gene: 7. CDR3 sequence reads: CASTGTGGYEQYF. Here the CDR3 DNA reads TGTGCCAGTACCGGGACAGGAGGCTACGAGCAGTACTTC.

This clonotype was observed many times. This chain links TRBV12-3 or TRBV12-4 with TRBJ2-2; 10 bases map to TRBD2. Trimming removed 6 bases from V and 7 bases from J; junction bases left unmatched: 8. CDR3 length: 15 amino acids. CDR3 nucleotide sequence: TGTGCCAGCAGACACATAGCGGGGGGAAACGGGGAGCTGTTTTTT. Translated, it gives CASRHIAGGNGELFF.

The sample holds a few counts of this clonotype. Since a much larger clone is just one base distant, this may be a read error. This rearrangement joins TRBV7-9 to TRBJ1-2; D unclear. Germline V gene lookup returns CDR1 SEHNR and CDR2 FQNEAQ (reference sequence). The CDR3 has 12 amino acids. CDR3 in amino acids: CASSLPNYGYPF. Here the CDR3 DNA reads TGTGCCAGCAGCCTCCCTAACTATGGCTACCCCTTC.

The table lists this clonotype with many counts. The chain uses TRBV5-6 and TRBJ2-5, with D perhaps matching TRBD2 (5 bases). The CDR3 is 14 residues long. V was trimmed by 1 base and J by 4 bases, leaving 11 bases between them. CDR1 is SGHDT and CDR2 is YYEEEE in the germline V gene. CDR3 in amino acids: CASSLRGIGETQYF. CDR3 in DNA: TGTGCCAGCAGCTTGCGGGGAATCGGAGAGACCCAGTACTTC.

The chain carries TRBV7-2 and TRBJ2-5; D is perhaps TRBD2 (6 bases). V gave up 5 bases and J gave up 7 bases, with 11 bases separating them. The germline V gene has CDR1 SGHTA and CDR2 FQGNSA. This CDR3 has 12 residues. The CDR3 spells CASSRTGGTQYF. CDR3 in DNA: TGTGCCAGCAGCCGGACCGGGGGGACCCAGTACTTC.

This clonotype was counted ten times or more. This chain connects TRBV7-3 to TRBJ2-3; D gene ambiguous. Germline-derived CDR1 and CDR2 are SGHTA and FQGTGA. The V and J ends lost 1 base and 1 base respectively, with 9 bases between them. This CDR3 region has 15 residues. CDR3 region: CASSLMASRTDTQYF. As DNA, the CDR3 is TGTGCCAGCAGCTTAATGGCCTCTCGCACAGATACGCAGTATTTT.

Many counts were recorded for this clonotype. This rearrangement joins TRBV29-1 to TRBJ2-7; TRBD2 matches 9 bases. V lost 8 bases to trimming and J lost 0 bases; unmatched junction nucleotides: 20. The CDR3 is 18 amino acids. Germline CDR1 and CDR2: SQVTM and ANQGSEA. DNA of the CDR3: TGCAGCTACGGCGGTGATAGCGGGGGTCGCTACAGCTCCTACGAGCAGTACTTC. Translation: CSYGGDSGGRYSSYEQYF.

This chain connects TRBV5-8 to TRBJ1-1; D might be TRBD1 (5 bases). The CDR3 runs 13 residues. The germline CDR1 and CDR2 sequences are SGHTS and YDEGEE. V lost 3 bases and J 7 bases, leaving 13 bases between the germline ends. CDR3 in amino acids: CASSSAWGIEAFF. The CDR3 DNA is TGTGCCAGCAGCTCGGCCTGGGGCATTGAAGCTTTCTTT.

This clonotype was found many times. The CDR3 loop is CASSAQGGVYGTDTQYF. CDR3 coding DNA: TGTGCCAGCAGCGCCCAGGGGGGAGTGTACGGCACAGATACGCAGTATTTT. This chain connects TRBV9 to TRBJ2-3; possible D gene TRBD1, 7 bases. Trimming stripped 3 bases from V and 1 base from J, with 18 bases between. Germline CDR1 reads SGDLS; CDR2 reads YYNGEE. CDR3 length: 17 amino acids.

V is TRBV12-3 or TRBV12-4 and J is TRBJ2-1; D possibly corresponds to TRBD2 (5 bases). Trimming removed 2 bases from V and 0 bases from J, with 8 bases in between. CDR3 length: 15 amino acids. CDR3 region: CASSLYGSSYNEQFF. The CDR3 DNA reads as TGTGCCAGCAGTTTATATGGGAGCTCCTACAATGAGCAGTTCTTC.

This clonotype was picked up a small number of times. The J gene is TRBJ2-7, the V gene TRBV2, with 7 bases aligning to TRBD2. This CDR3 is 11 amino acids long. The J segment lost 2 bases and the V segment lost 9 bases, leaving 1 base of the junction unmatched. Germline assignment: CDR1 SNHLY and CDR2 FYNNEI. Written as DNA, the CDR3 is TGTGCCAGTGGGAGGGCCTACGAGCAGTACTTC. Translated, it gives CASGRAYEQYF. Drawing the rest from reference TRBV2 and TRBJ2-7, the complete variable domain is EPEVTQTPSHQVTQMGQEVILRCVPISNHLYFYWYRQILGQKVEFLVSFYNNEISEKSEIFDDQFSVERPDGSNFTLKIRSTKLEDSAMYFCASGRAYEQYFGPGTRLTVT.

In its sample, this clonotype was seen many times. The chain carries TRBV3-1 and TRBJ1-3; no clear D. Trimming took off 2 bases at V and 1 base at J, with 6 bases between the two ends. CDR1 is LGHDT, CDR2 YNNKEL, per germline (reference sequence). The CDR3 covers 14 residues. The CDR3 here is CASSQLKSGNTIYF. CDR3 nucleotides: TGTGCCAGCAGCCAACTAAAATCTGGAAACACCATATATTTT.

This chain links TRBV20-1 with TRBJ1-2, with D possibly matching TRBD1 (6 bases). Germline V gives CDR1 DFQATT, CDR2 SNEGSKA (reference sequence). This CDR3 is built from 13 residues. Trimming pared 6 bases from V and 2 bases from J, leaving 13 bases between. This CDR3 is CSAPDRRNYGYTF. The DNA of the CDR3 is TGCAGTGCACCCGACAGGCGAAACTATGGCTACACCTTC.

This clonotype has a count of ten or more. The V call is TRBV12-3 or TRBV12-4, the J call TRBJ2-5; 9 positions agree with TRBD1. V shed 8 bases and J 4 bases; nucleotides not matched to a gene: 8. CDR3 length: 14 amino acids. CDR3 sequence reads: CASQGQGLAETQYF. The CDR3 DNA follows: TGTGCCAGCCAAGGACAGGGGTTAGCAGAGACCCAGTACTTC.

This clonotype was detected once. A much larger clonotype is one base distant, so this may be a read error. This chain links TRBV5-1 with TRBJ2-3; D possibly corresponds to TRBD2 (6 bases). Germline V CDR1 and CDR2: SGHRS, YFSETQ. CDR3 length: 15 residues. CDR3 bases: TGCGCCAGCAGCCCTTGGACTACGAGCACAGATACGCGGTATTTT. Protein sequence: CASSPWTTSTDTRYF.

This clonotype was recorded a few times. The chain links TRBV28 to TRBJ2-7; TRBD1 aligns across 9 bases. This CDR3 has 13 residues. CDR1 and CDR2 (germline): MDHEN, SYDVKM. V lost 6 bases and J lost 3; bases outside the gene matches: 3. The CDR3 coding sequence is TGTGCCAGCAGGACAGGGGGGTTCTACGAGCAGTACTTC. Translating it yields CASRTGGFYEQYF.

This clonotype was seen a few times. The rearrangement joins TRBV5-5 to TRBJ1-2; D is unresolved. Per the germline V gene, CDR1 is SGHKS and CDR2 is YYEKEE (reference sequence). This CDR3 is built from 12 residues. V was cut by 4 bases and J by 14 bases, with 18 bases left in between. CDR3 in DNA: TGTGCCAGCAGCGTAAGGGAGGAGGGCGAGACCTTC. It specifies CASSVREEGETF.

This clonotype was found many times. The V gene is TRBV5-1, the J gene TRBJ2-7; D unresolved. V dropped 4 bases and J dropped 1 base, with 12 bases sitting between them. Germline V CDR1 and CDR2: SGHRS, YFSETQ. The CDR3 runs to 14 residues. CDR3 residues: CASSIQTSSYEQYF. CDR3 DNA sequence: TGCGCCAGCAGCATTCAAACCTCTTCCTACGAGCAGTACTTC.

About this clonotype itself: A much more abundant neighbour one base away suggests this may be a read error. This sequence joins TRBV29-1 and TRBJ2-3; 7 positions agree with TRBD2. Germline CDR1 and CDR2: SQVTM and ANQGSEA. The CDR3 has 17 residues. V shed 0 bases, J shed 2 bases, and the junction held 11 bases outside the gene matches. The CDR3 reads CSVEDLHGGIPTDTQYF. DNA for the CDR3: TGCAGCGTTGAAGATCTGCACGGGGGGATCCCCACAGATACGCAGTATTTT.

This clonotype was seen only a few times. V gene TRBV28 combines with J gene TRBJ2-3, with 10 bases identical to TRBD1. Germline V gene sequence: CDR1 MDHEN, CDR2 SYDVKM. The CDR3 covers 17 residues. Trimming cost V 7 bases and J 2 bases; bases outside gene matches: 12. CDR3 sequence reads: CASKSAADRGDTDTQYF. CDR3 DNA sequence: TGTGCCAGCAAAAGTGCCGCGGACAGGGGGGACACAGATACGCAGTATTTT.

This clonotype was counted only a few times. This sequence joins TRBV7-3 and TRBJ2-3; D ambiguous. The CDR3 has 14 residues. V was trimmed by 5 bases and J by 6 bases, leaving 15 bases between them. From germline, CDR1 is SGHTA and CDR2 FQGTGA. The CDR3 loop is CASSRGRATDTQYF. CDR3 DNA sequence: TGTGCCAGCAGCCGAGGCCGCGCGACGGATACGCAGTATTTT.